Listed here is a single TCR beta chain. Antigen specificity is unknown. This record belongs to a study of cytomegalovirus exposure and HLA in healthy donors. Study-wide points: The authors excluded some V segments, including TRBV6-2 and TRBV6-3, as indistinguishable.

The PCR ran on 60 Vbeta and 13 Jbeta primers. Per the original data handling: There were about 80 million unique TCR beta chains by a later count, and some 10 million of them were shared. Libraries were prepared by immunoSEQ multiplex PCR; TCRdb keeps only in-frame clonotypes and omits some of them. From that table come the V and J calls and clone size; the DNA was used to work out D and trimming. The data hold some 140,000 clones, with around 80% observed a single time. Germline assignment: CDR1 LNHNV and CDR2 YYDKDF (reference sequence). CDR3 size: 15 residues. The V gene lost 0 bases and the J gene lost 1 base, with 10 bases spanning the gap.

Sequenced sample: PBMCs. The source is a man aged 30 to 45 in good health. This rearrangement joins TRBV15 to TRBJ2-7; D remains ambiguous. CDR3 in amino acids: CATSREADSSYEQYF. The CDR3 bases are TGTGCCACCAGCAGAGAGGCTGACTCGTCCTACGAGCAGTACTTC.